Shown below are 28 T cell receptor beta chains from a single sample sequenced in a study of blood T cell repertoires in COVID-19. Clones were read by immunoSEQ multiplex PCR, and TCRdb kept only the in-frame ones, dropping some. The profile shows 200,000 to 250,000 clones, roughly 88% of them singletons. Sequencing was performed on peripheral blood. Receptor source: a man at least 80 years old with acute or convalescent COVID-19.

The chain uses TRBV6-5 and TRBJ1-4; D gene ambiguous. Germline-derived CDR1 and CDR2 are MNHEY and SVGAGI. V lost 6 bases and J lost 7, with 15 bases in between. The CDR3 has 14 amino acids. DNA for the CDR3: TGTGCCAGCAGAGAGGGAGGTCGATTTGAAAAACTGTTTTTT. It encodes CASREGGRFEKLFF.

This clone has a handful of counts. The chain employs TRBV28 and TRBJ1-2; D gene unclear. The germline gives CDR1 MDHEN, CDR2 SYDVKM. The CDR3 spans 13 residues. Trimming left V 3 bases short and J 2 bases short, with 7 bases between. In DNA, the CDR3 is TGTGCCAGCAGTTTCGAGGGAAACTATGGCTACACCTTC. Its translation is CASSFEGNYGYTF.

The genes are TRBV3-1 (or the pseudogene TRBV3-2) and TRBJ2-6, with D unclear. The V gene's germline CDR1 is LGHDT and CDR2 YNNKEL (reference sequence). The CDR3 runs to 13 residues. V lost 7 bases, J lost 3 bases, and 7 bases lay in between. CDR3 amino acids: CASKESGANVLTF. For the CDR3, the DNA is TGTGCCAGCAAAGAGAGTGGGGCCAACGTCCTGACTTTC.

The rearrangement links TRBV3-1 (or the pseudogene TRBV3-2) to TRBJ2-2; no definite D call. This CDR3 is 15 amino acids long. Germline V CDR1 and CDR2: LGHDT, YNNKEL (reference sequence). With 3 bases removed from V and 6 bases from J, the gap between germline ends came to 14 bases. The chain's CDR3 is CASSHHREMSGELFF. CDR3 sequence (DNA): TGTGCCAGCAGCCATCATCGAGAAATGTCCGGGGAGCTGTTTTTT.

V and J are TRBV27 and TRBJ1-1, with 7 nucleotides matching TRBD1. Germline V gene data show CDR1 as MNHEY and CDR2 as SMNVEV (reference sequence). The CDR3 contains 14 residues. V was clipped by 2 bases and J by 5 bases; unmatched bases: 5. The CDR3 nucleotides read TGTGCCAGCAGTTTACGCCCCAGGGGGACTGAAGCTTTCTTT. Translation: CASSLRPRGTEAFF.

This clone was detected once. The chain employs TRBV3-1 (or the pseudogene TRBV3-2) and TRBJ1-2; D is possibly TRBD1 (6 bases). CDR3 length equals 13 residues. V dropped 1 base and J dropped 10 bases, with 13 bases sitting between them. From germline, CDR1 is LGHDT and CDR2 YNNKEL (reference sequence). CDR3 coding DNA: TGTGCCAGCAGCCAAGCCCCACAGGGAGACTACACCTTC. It specifies CASSQAPQGDYTF.

This chain's CDR3 is CASSQGEGRKAFF. CDR3 DNA sequence: TGTGCCAGCAGCCAAGGCGAGGGAAGGAAAGCTTTCTTT. This sequence joins TRBV4-2 and TRBJ1-1; D not resolved. V lost 1 base and J 9 bases, leaving 12 bases between the germline ends. The length of the CDR3 is 13 residues. Germline lookup yields CDR1 LGHNA and CDR2 YNFKEQ.

The chain recombines TRBV4-1 with TRBJ2-2, with 9 bases that match TRBD1. The CDR3 extends over 16 amino acids. The V segment lost 3 bases and the J segment 0 bases; nucleotides outside the gene matches: 2. Germline CDR1 reads MGHRA; CDR2 reads YSYEKL. CDR3 loop: CASSQGQGANTGELFF. CDR3 DNA sequence: TGCGCCAGCAGCCAGGGACAGGGTGCGAACACCGGGGAGCTGTTTTTT.

The J gene is TRBJ2-1, the V gene TRBV29-1; 8 bases map to TRBD2. The CDR3 length is 17 residues. Germline assignment: CDR1 SQVTM and CDR2 ANQGSEA. V shed 3 bases and J 8 bases; nucleotides not matched to a gene: 18. Here the CDR3 DNA reads TGCAGCGTTGATCGGGGGCGGGGGGCGTCTCTTTGGGATGAGCAGTTCTTC. Translated: CSVDRGRGASLWDEQFF.

V is TRBV7-9 and J is TRBJ1-2, with 8 nucleotides matching TRBD1. The germline V gene encodes CDR1 SEHNR and CDR2 FQNEAQ (reference sequence). Trimming at V came to 4 bases and at J to 7 bases, leaving 8 bases not matched to a gene. This CDR3 is built from 14 residues. The CDR3 nucleotides read TGTGCCAGCAGCTACGGACAGGGAGTCTCTGGCTACACCTTC. Translating it yields CASSYGQGVSGYTF. The whole variable domain, remainder taken from reference TRBV7-9 and TRBJ1-2, is DTGVSQNPRHKITKRGQNVTFRCDPISEHNRLYWYRQTLGQGPEFLTYFQNEAQLEKSRLLSDRFSAERPKGSFSTLEIQRTEQGDSAMYLCASSYGQGVSGYTFGSGTRLTVV.

The chain employs TRBV5-1 and TRBJ2-7; 11 nucleotides match TRBD2. This CDR3 region has 15 residues. Trimming cost V 4 bases and J 5 bases; bases outside gene matches: 8. CDR1 is SGHRS and CDR2 is YFSETQ in the germline V gene. The CDR3 protein is CASSPTSGSTHEQYF. Written as DNA, the CDR3 is TGCGCCAGCAGCCCTACTAGCGGGAGTACCCACGAGCAGTACTTC.

This sequence joins TRBV11-2 and TRBJ2-3, with D uncertain. The CDR3 loop spans 11 amino acids. Per the germline V gene, CDR1 is SGHAT and CDR2 is FQNNGV. The V gene lost 8 bases and the J gene lost 4 bases, with 7 bases spanning the gap. The CDR3 DNA is TGTGCCAGCGAAGCTGCAGATACGCAGTATTTT. Translated, it gives CASEAADTQYF.

The CDR3 bases are TGTGCCAGTAGTCCGACAAAAACCCACTCCTACGAGCAGTACTTC. It specifies CASSPTKTHSYEQYF. The chain employs TRBV19 and TRBJ2-7; D gene unclear. This CDR3 has 15 amino acids. CDR1 and CDR2 (germline): LNHDA, SQIVND (reference sequence). Between the trimmed V and J ends, which lost 5 bases and 0 bases, there was a span of 14 bases.

The gene calls are TRBV6-1 and TRBJ1-1; D is uncertain. CDR1 is MNHNS, CDR2 SASEGT, per germline. Trimming pared 4 bases from V and 4 bases from J, leaving 13 bases between. The length of the CDR3 is 14 residues. The CDR3 DNA reads as TGTGCCAGCAGTGGAGCCCGTCCGGGCACTGAAGCTTTCTTT. Protein: CASSGARPGTEAFF.

The chain has TRBV9 and TRBJ2-3; D gene ambiguous. The V end was cut by 0 bases, the J end by 0 bases, with 5 bases between. Germline CDR1 SGDLS, CDR2 YYNGEE. The CDR3 is 14 amino acids. CDR3 nucleotides: TGTGCCAGCAGCGTAGTAACTAGCACAGATACGCAGTATTTT. It specifies CASSVVTSTDTQYF.

The rearrangement joins TRBV19 to TRBJ2-2, with D unclear. Germline-derived CDR1 and CDR2 are LNHDA and SQIVND (reference sequence). V lost 1 base and J lost 9, with 15 bases in between. This CDR3 is built from 15 residues. In DNA form, the CDR3 reads TGTGCCAGTAGTATAGGAGGCGTCAGAAACCGGGAGCTGTTTTTT. This encodes CASSIGGVRNRELFF.

The V and J genes are TRBV10-3 and TRBJ2-7; 9 bases line up with TRBD1. V lost 5 bases and J lost 0; bases outside the gene matches: 5. CDR3 length: 15 amino acids. Germline CDR1 and CDR2: ENHRY and SYGVKD. The CDR3 nucleotides are TGTGCCATCAGTCCGGGGACAGGGAGCTCCTACGAGCAGTACTTC. Amino acid sequence: CAISPGTGSSYEQYF.

The chain carries TRBV19 and TRBJ1-4; a possible D gene is TRBD1 (5 bases). Trimming left V 1 base short and J 6 bases short, with 15 bases between. Germline assignment: CDR1 LNHDA and CDR2 SQIVND (reference sequence). The CDR3 is made up of 16 amino acids. The CDR3: CASSIATDSSYEKLFF. Written as DNA, the CDR3 is TGTGCCAGTAGTATAGCTACCGACAGTTCCTATGAAAAACTGTTTTTT. Using reference TRBV19 and TRBJ1-4 for the parts outside the CDR3, the full variable domain is DGGITQSPKYLFRKEGQNVTLSCEQNLNHDAMYWYRQDPGQGLRLIYYSQIVNDFQKGDIAEGYSVSREKKESFPLTVTSAQKNPTAFYLCASSIATDSSYEKLFFGSGTQLSVL.

This chain links TRBV6-2 or TRBV6-3 with TRBJ2-7; D is perhaps TRBD1 (6 bases). This CDR3 contains 19 residues. Trimming cost V 2 bases and J 4 bases, with 27 bases left between them. Germline lookup yields CDR1 MNHEY and CDR2 SVGEGT. CDR3 in amino acids: CASSYNPSLQGFLSYEQYF. The DNA of the CDR3 is TGTGCCAGCAGTTACAACCCGTCCCTACAGGGATTCCTCTCTTACGAGCAGTACTTC.

The V call is TRBV6-5, the J call TRBJ2-7; TRBD2 is a possible D gene (5 bases). Germline CDR1 and CDR2: MNHEY and SVGAGI. The CDR3 is made up of 14 amino acids. V lost 4 bases, J lost 6 bases, and 16 bases lay in between. The CDR3 sequence: CASSFPEGGGEQYF. CDR3 in DNA: TGTGCCAGCAGTTTTCCCGAGGGTGGCGGCGAGCAGTACTTC.

V and J are TRBV28 and TRBJ2-7, with D possibly matching TRBD2 (6 bases). The ends were cut back, 2 bases at V and 6 bases at J, with 14 bases in the middle. Germline V gene lookup returns CDR1 MDHEN and CDR2 SYDVKM. There are 14 residues in the CDR3. Here the CDR3 reads CASSLGGQAFEQYF. The DNA of the CDR3 is TGTGCCAGCAGTTTAGGAGGGCAGGCCTTCGAGCAGTACTTC.

The chain is built from TRBV6-5 and TRBJ1-1, with 8 positions matching TRBD1. Germline loops: CDR1 MNHEY, CDR2 SVGAGI. V lost 10 bases to trimming and J lost 8 bases; unmatched junction nucleotides: 12. The CDR3 spans 13 residues. The CDR3 nucleotides are TGTGCCACGGCCGAGGACAGGGTAGTGGAAGCTTTCTTT. Its translation is CATAEDRVVEAFF.

The chain recombines TRBV3-1 (or the pseudogene TRBV3-2) with TRBJ1-5; D not resolved. This CDR3 is 13 amino acids long. The ends were cut back, 0 bases at V and 6 bases at J, with 6 bases in the middle. Germline V gives CDR1 LGHDT, CDR2 YNNKEL (reference sequence). CDR3 nucleotides: TGTGCCAGCAGCCAAGAAGGGAGTCAGCCCCAGCATTTT. This encodes CASSQEGSQPQHF.

The V and J genes are TRBV19 and TRBJ1-1; D not certain. The CDR3 runs to 12 residues. Germline loops: CDR1 LNHDA, CDR2 SQIVND (reference sequence). V was shortened by 3 bases and J by 6 bases, with 8 bases between the two germline ends. DNA for the CDR3: TGTGCCAGTAGTATGAGGGTTGCTGAAGCTTTCTTT. As protein: CASSMRVAEAFF.

The CDR3 region has the DNA TGTGCCAGCAGTGAGCCGGGACAGGGGCCGCGGGGGAAGTTCTTC. It translates to CASSEPGQGPRGKFF. The chain joins TRBV6-1 to TRBJ2-1; 10 nucleotides match TRBD1. The junction had 13 bases not matched to a gene; V was cut back by 3 bases and J by 14 bases. The CDR3 has 15 residues. Germline assignment: CDR1 MNHNS and CDR2 SASEGT.

Concerning this clone itself: Other DNA sequences from this sample encode an identical CDR3 as well. This chain links TRBV28 with TRBJ1-5, with a tentative D call TRBD1 (5 bases). The CDR3 consists of 15 residues. CDR1 MDHEN and CDR2 SYDVKM come from the germline V gene. Trimming pared 3 bases from V and 0 bases from J, leaving 9 bases between. The CDR3 DNA is TGTGCCAGCAGTTTCGGGGGAGGTAGCAATCAGCCCCAGCATTTT. This codes for CASSFGGGSNQPQHF.

V usage is TRBV13 and J usage is TRBJ2-3; TRBD1 matches 7 bases. Germline V lookup: CDR1 PRHDT, CDR2 FYEKMQ (reference sequence). This CDR3 is 16 amino acids long. The V and J ends lost 5 bases and 4 bases, in that order; junction bases with no gene match: 12. The CDR3 DNA sequence: TGTGCCAGCAGCCCCCCGGGACAGTTAATATCAGATACGCAGTATTTT. It yields the protein CASSPPGQLISDTQYF. The full variable domain, in which reference TRBV13 and TRBJ2-3 provide the parts outside the CDR3, is AAGVIQSPRHLIKEKRETATLKCYPIPRHDTVYWYQQGPGQDPQFLISFYEKMQSDKGSIPDRFSAQQFSDYHSELNMSSLELGDSALYFCASSPPGQLISDTQYFGPGTRLTVL.

This clone was seen once. This rearrangement joins TRBV13 to TRBJ2-1; TRBD2 matches at 8 bases. Germline values: CDR1 PRHDT, CDR2 FYEKMQ (reference sequence). J gave up 6 bases and V 0 bases, and 19 bases lay outside the gene matches. This CDR3 spans 20 amino acids. The CDR3 DNA reads as TGTGCCAGCAGCTTAGGACAGGCGGGAGGATTCGGGAAGGCGGTCAATGAGCAGTTCTTC. Translating gives CASSLGQAGGFGKAVNEQFF.